This TCR beta chain is from a study of cytomegalovirus exposure and HLA in healthy donors. Broader study findings: CMV serostatus was the sole immune exposure information available. V segments that were indistinguishable, TRBV6-2 and TRBV6-3 among them, were omitted from analysis.

A note on this clone: Its antigen is undetermined.

The CDR3 has 20 amino acids. The PCR employed 60 Vbeta primers together with 13 Jbeta primers. Generated by immunoSEQ multiplex PCR, the TCRdb table keeps only in-frame clones and is missing some. The repertoire has some 120,000 clones, about four fifths of them found once; the top ten carry more than 3.5%. The material sequenced was PBMCs. The origin of this receptor is a woman between 35 and 50 years old in good health and CMV-seropositive. The V call is TRBV21-1, the J call TRBJ2-2; no check of the table's D call, TRBD1, against the DNA was made. TRBV21-1 is a recognized pseudogene. The CDR3: CASSKGHGRRCLANTGELFF. As DNA, the CDR3 is TGTGCCAGCAGCAAAGGACATGGGCGTCGGTGCTTAGCGAACACCGGGGAGCTGTTTTTT.